This record concerns one T cell receptor beta chain sequence. The trim removed 5 bases at V and 1 base at J, leaving 6 bases unmatched. The germline V gene has CDR1 LNHNV and CDR2 YYDKDF (reference sequence). This CDR3 contains 15 residues. The authors' processing: Estimation of nucleated cell counts relied on the amplification of reference gene primers. The repertoire was sequenced with immunoSEQ multiplex PCR; TCRdb's copy has only in-frame clones and lacks some. The V and J calls and clone size are taken from that table; D and trimming were inferred from the DNA. Here the sample spans about 310,000 clones, roughly 84% being singletons. The data originate from a study of blood T cell repertoires in COVID-19. At the level of the study: Italy, Spain and the United States were the sources of the convalescent and acute COVID-19 samples. Sample material is recorded as cDNA or gDNA derived from T cells, B-cell-depleted T cells, or PBMCs.

This TCR was recovered from a man in his forties or fifties with active or convalescent COVID-19. The sequencing sample was made of peripheral blood. V gene TRBV15 combines with J gene TRBJ2-7; TRBD1 matches 9 bases. The CDR3 here is CATSLGTGSSYEQYF. The DNA of the CDR3 is TGTGCCACCAGCCTCGGGACAGGGTCGTCCTACGAGCAGTACTTC.